Each of the 9 T cell receptor beta chains below was sequenced from the same sample in a study of blood T cell repertoires in COVID-19. TCRdb's copy holds only in-frame clones and misses some; the assay was immunoSEQ multiplex PCR. The data show a few hundred thousand clones, with 88% seen just once and just under 1% held by the top ten. Input material: PBMCs or T cells enriched from blood (not recorded which). All receptors derive from a woman in her twenties or thirties who had recovered from COVID-19.

The chain is built from TRBV7-9 and TRBJ1-6, with D tentatively TRBD1 (6 bases). The germline V gene has CDR1 SEHNR and CDR2 FQNEAQ (reference sequence). The CDR3 is 17 residues long. The ends were cut back, 0 bases at V and 1 base at J, with 10 bases in the middle. Written as DNA, the CDR3 is TGTGCCAGCAGCTTAGCCCAACAGGGTTCCTATAATTCACCCCTCCACTTT. Protein sequence: CASSLAQQGSYNSPLHF.

In this sample, this clone turned up once. This chain links TRBV6-2 or TRBV6-3 with TRBJ2-7; D not resolved. Germline CDR1 is MNHEY and CDR2 is SVGEGT. The CDR3 length is 13 residues. Trimming took off 2 bases at V and 2 bases at J, with 7 bases between the two ends. CDR3 loop: CASSYTLPYEQYF. The CDR3 region has the DNA TGTGCCAGCAGTTACACTTTACCCTACGAGCAGTACTTC.

The J gene is TRBJ2-7, the V gene TRBV7-6, with D perhaps TRBD1 (6 bases). Germline CDR1 is SGHVS and CDR2 is FNYEAQ. Between the trimmed V and J ends, which lost 5 bases and 0 bases, there was a span of 23 bases. The CDR3 has 18 residues. In DNA, the CDR3 is TGTGCCAGCAGCCTCCGAAGCGGCGGACAGACAAGCTCCTACGAGCAGTACTTC. Protein sequence: CASSLRSGGQTSSYEQYF.

The chain employs TRBV12-3 or TRBV12-4 and TRBJ2-7; TRBD1 might be the D (6 bases). The CDR3 runs to 13 residues. Trimming left V 6 bases short and J 6 bases short, with 15 bases between. In DNA form, the CDR3 reads TGTGCCAGCAGAGCCCCGGGACAACTCGAGCAGTACTTC. It yields the protein CASRAPGQLEQYF.

The chain has TRBV15 and TRBJ1-1; TRBD1 is a possible D gene (6 bases). This CDR3 contains 13 residues. CDR1 LNHNV and CDR2 YYDKDF come from the germline V gene (reference sequence). V was pared by 3 bases and J by 3 bases, with 8 bases between. The CDR3 DNA is TGTGCCACCAGCAGTCACAGGGACACTGAAGCTTTCTTT. Translated: CATSSHRDTEAFF. The variable domain in full, completed from reference TRBV15 and TRBJ1-1, reads DAMVIQNPRYQVTQFGKPVTLSCSQTLNHNVMYWYQQKSSQAPKLLFHYYDKDFNNEADTPDNFQSRRPNTSFCFLDIRSPGLGDTAMYLCATSSHRDTEAFFGQGTRLTVV.

The chain has TRBV5-4 and TRBJ1-1, with 10 bases identical to TRBD1. The CDR3 is made up of 17 amino acids. CDR1 and CDR2 (germline): SGHNT, YYREEE (reference sequence). V lost 4 bases to trimming and J lost 1 base; unmatched junction nucleotides: 10. The CDR3 sequence: CASSPGTGDLENTEAFF. The CDR3 DNA sequence: TGTGCCAGCAGCCCCGGGACAGGGGATTTGGAGAACACTGAAGCTTTCTTT.

This chain uses TRBV27 with TRBJ1-1; D possibly corresponds to TRBD1 (5 bases). The CDR3 runs 14 residues. Germline lookup yields CDR1 MNHEY and CDR2 SMNVEV (reference sequence). V lost 5 bases, J lost 3 bases, and 13 bases lay in between. The DNA of the CDR3 is TGTGCCAGCAGTAAAAACCCAGGGTACACTGAAGCTTTCTTT. This sequence encodes CASSKNPGYTEAFF.

This chain connects TRBV3-1 (or the pseudogene TRBV3-2) to TRBJ2-7, with a possible D match to TRBD1 (5 bases). Trimming removed 3 bases at V and 2 bases at J, with 8 bases between. CDR1 and CDR2 from the germline V gene are LGHDT and YNNKEL (reference sequence). This CDR3 is built from 13 residues. DNA for the CDR3: TGTGCCAGCAGCCAGGGGCCAGCCTACGAGCAGTACTTC. It is translated as CASSQGPAYEQYF.

The rearrangement links TRBV29-1 to TRBJ1-5; D might be TRBD1 (6 bases). Between the trimmed V and J ends, which lost 4 bases and 3 bases, there was a span of 10 bases. Germline CDR1 reads SQVTM; CDR2 reads ANQGSEA. This CDR3 has 13 amino acids. The CDR3 spells CSVVDSINQPQHF. CDR3 DNA: TGCAGCGTTGTGGACAGTATCAATCAGCCCCAGCATTTT. Full variable domain (rest looked up from reference TRBV29-1 and TRBJ1-5): SAVISQKPSRDICQRGTSLTIQCQVDSQVTMMFWYRQQPGQSLTLIATANQGSEATYESGFVIDKFPISRPNLTFSTLTVSNMSPEDSSIYLCSVVDSINQPQHFGDGTRLSIL.